Following are 32 T cell receptor beta chains from one sample sequenced in a study of technical replicates of blood from four donors. The data were produced by immunoSEQ multiplex PCR, yet TCRdb's version contains in-frame clones alone and is incomplete. Of about 100,000 clones in the sample, nearly 97% were seen once. The sample consisted of T cells isolated from PBMCs. The receptor set was obtained from a human donor in good health.

The chain recombines TRBV13 with TRBJ2-2; TRBD2 matches at 10 bases. Germline V lookup: CDR1 PRHDT, CDR2 FYEKMQ (reference sequence). This CDR3 has 17 residues. The V gene end was trimmed by 3 bases and the J gene end by 3 bases; junction bases not matched to a gene: 7. The CDR3 is CASSFSLAGEDTGELFF. The CDR3 DNA follows: TGTGCCAGCAGCTTCTCTCTAGCGGGAGAGGACACCGGGGAGCTGTTTTTT.

J is TRBJ2-3 and V is TRBV19; D possibly corresponds to TRBD2 (6 bases). Per germline, CDR1 LNHDA and CDR2 SQIVND (reference sequence). The CDR3 covers 16 residues. V dropped 4 bases and J dropped 1 base, with 15 bases sitting between them. Written as DNA, the CDR3 is TGTGCCAGTAGTACATATAGCGGTTCGGGCACAGATACGCAGTATTTT. This encodes CASSTYSGSGTDTQYF.

The chain has TRBV14 and TRBJ1-4; unclear D gene. Germline loops: CDR1 SGHDN, CDR2 FVKESK. The CDR3 contains 14 residues. The V and J ends lost 5 bases and 8 bases respectively, with 15 bases between them. This CDR3 is CASSSAGFGEKLFF. The CDR3 coding sequence is TGTGCCAGCAGCTCGGCGGGCTTCGGAGAAAAACTGTTTTTT. Drawing the rest from reference TRBV14 and TRBJ1-4, the complete variable domain is EAGVTQFPSHSVIEKGQTVTLRCDPISGHDNLYWYRRVMGKEIKFLLHFVKESKQDESGMPNNRFLAERTGGTYSTLKVQPAELEDSGVYFCASSSAGFGEKLFFGSGTQLSVL.

The rearrangement uses TRBV29-1 and TRBJ2-1; 9 positions agree with TRBD1. The CDR3 runs 15 residues. Germline CDR1 reads SQVTM; CDR2 reads ANQGSEA. Trimming took 3 bases from V and 6 from J; bases not matched to a gene: 9. CDR3 nucleotides: TGCAGCGTTGAGGGACAGGGTATAGGAGTCAATGAGCAGTTCTTC. Translating gives CSVEGQGIGVNEQFF.

This sequence joins TRBV2 and TRBJ2-5, with a tentative D call TRBD1 (5 bases). The CDR3 runs to 14 residues. CDR1 is SNHLY, CDR2 FYNNEI, per germline. The germline V and J ends were trimmed by 3 bases and 5 bases, with 13 bases remaining between them. The CDR3, as DNA: TGTGCCAGCAGTGAGGGCAGGACACGTGAGACCCAGTACTTC. Translated: CASSEGRTRETQYF.

The chain joins TRBV7-9 to TRBJ2-7, with TRBD1 matching 8 bases. The junction had 6 bases not matched to a gene; V was cut back by 8 bases and J by 6 bases. CDR1 is SEHNR and CDR2 is FQNEAQ in the germline V gene (reference sequence). This CDR3 spans 12 amino acids. This CDR3 is CASGNRGSEQYF. Written as DNA, the CDR3 is TGTGCCAGCGGGAACAGGGGGAGCGAGCAGTACTTC.

This clone has more than one count but fewer than ten. Here the CDR3 reads CASSIGTGGDTQYF. The CDR3 nucleotides are TGTGCCAGTAGTATAGGGACAGGGGGAGATACGCAGTATTTT. The rearrangement joins TRBV19 to TRBJ2-3, with 10 bases lining up with TRBD1. Germline CDR1 LNHDA, CDR2 SQIVND (reference sequence). Trimming cost V 1 base and J 5 bases; bases outside gene matches: 0. The CDR3 is 14 residues long.

The genes are TRBV27 and TRBJ1-1; no firm D call. The CDR3 has 13 residues. Germline V CDR1 and CDR2: MNHEY, SMNVEV (reference sequence). Trimming left V 2 bases short and J 1 base short, with 5 bases between. The CDR3 bases are TGTGCCAGCAGTTTACGCGGGAACACTGAAGCTTTCTTT. Translation gives CASSLRGNTEAFF.

This clone was recorded once. This sequence joins TRBV5-1 and TRBJ1-5, with no clear D. The CDR3 covers 13 residues. Per germline, CDR1 SGHRS and CDR2 YFSETQ. Trimming removed 5 bases at V and 4 bases at J, with 10 bases between. This chain's CDR3 is CASRMEENQPQHF. In DNA form, the CDR3 reads TGCGCCAGCAGAATGGAGGAAAATCAGCCCCAGCATTTT.

V is TRBV5-1 and J is TRBJ2-7, with 8 positions matching TRBD1. The CDR3 loop spans 15 amino acids. Germline CDR1 reads SGHRS; CDR2 reads YFSETQ. V gave up 4 bases and J gave up 0 bases; unmatched junction bases: 6. CDR3: CASSANRGSSYEQYF. DNA of the CDR3: TGCGCCAGCAGCGCGAACAGGGGGAGCTCCTACGAGCAGTACTTC.

The CDR3 coding sequence is TGTGCCAGTAGTATTGACAGGGGGAAGACCCAGTACTTC. Translating it yields CASSIDRGKTQYF. This chain links TRBV19 with TRBJ2-5; 9 nucleotides match TRBD1. There are 13 residues in the CDR3. Germline CDR1 LNHDA, CDR2 SQIVND (reference sequence). V gave up 3 bases and J gave up 6 bases; unmatched junction bases: 2.

The rearrangement joins TRBV5-1 to TRBJ1-1; a possible D gene is TRBD1 (6 bases). V shed 5 bases and J shed 2 bases, with 10 bases lying between them. This CDR3 is 13 amino acids long. CDR1 and CDR2 (germline): SGHRS, YFSETQ. For the CDR3, the DNA is TGCGCCAGCAGTGCCGGGACAAACACTGAAGCTTTCTTT. This sequence encodes CASSAGTNTEAFF.

The sample holds a few counts of this clone. CDR3 residues: CASSGPNRVEAFF. CDR3 DNA: TGTGCCAGCTCGGGGCCCAACAGGGTTGAAGCTTTCTTT. V is TRBV2 and J is TRBJ1-1; a weak D match, TRBD1 (6 bases). Germline loops: CDR1 SNHLY, CDR2 FYNNEI. V was clipped by 8 bases and J by 7 bases, with 17 bases between them. CDR3 length equals 13 residues.

The chain joins TRBV2 to TRBJ1-5; 7 nucleotides match TRBD1. The CDR3 consists of 14 residues. CDR1 is SNHLY and CDR2 is FYNNEI in the germline V gene. The J segment lost 1 base and the V segment lost 5 bases, leaving 2 bases of the junction unmatched. The CDR3 coding sequence is TGTGCCAGCAGTCCACAGGGGAGCAATCAGCCCCAGCATTTT. Translation: CASSPQGSNQPQHF. Full variable domain (rest looked up from reference TRBV2 and TRBJ1-5): EPEVTQTPSHQVTQMGQEVILRCVPISNHLYFYWYRQILGQKVEFLVSFYNNEISEKSEIFDDQFSVERPDGSNFTLKIRSTKLEDSAMYFCASSPQGSNQPQHFGDGTRLSIL.

The rearrangement joins TRBV2 to TRBJ2-1; TRBD2 is a possible D gene (5 bases). Looked up from germline, CDR1 is SNHLY and CDR2 is FYNNEI. The CDR3 runs to 13 residues. The germline V and J ends were trimmed by 8 bases and 0 bases, with 8 bases remaining between them. The CDR3 here is CASGRDSYNEQFF. The CDR3 DNA is TGTGCCAGCGGCCGGGACTCCTACAATGAGCAGTTCTTC.

The genes are TRBV5-8 and TRBJ2-5, with TRBD2 matching 8 bases. The CDR3 has 16 residues. V trimming: 1 base; J trimming: 5 bases; junction bases outside the gene matches: 10. In germline, CDR1 is SGHTS, CDR2 YDEGEE. CDR3 loop: CASSLLSGASIETQYF. The CDR3, as DNA: TGTGCCAGCAGCTTGCTTAGCGGGGCCTCCATTGAGACCCAGTACTTC.

Remarks on this clone: The sample has other DNA sequences that encode this CDR3 too. The chain uses TRBV5-1 and TRBJ2-1, with 10 bases identical to TRBD2. Trimming at V came to 1 base and at J to 4 bases, leaving 2 bases not matched to a gene. Germline V gene sequence: CDR1 SGHRS, CDR2 YFSETQ. The CDR3 loop spans 15 amino acids. CDR3 in amino acids: CASSLLAGGYNEQFF. The DNA of the CDR3 is TGCGCCAGCAGCTTGTTAGCGGGGGGTTACAATGAGCAGTTCTTC.

CDR3 sequence: CASRRAGGGEQYF. Written as DNA, the CDR3 is TGTGCCAGCAGGCGAGCGGGAGGGGGCGAGCAGTACTTC. This sequence joins TRBV27 and TRBJ2-7, with TRBD2 matching over 10 bases. The CDR3 runs to 13 residues. Trimming removed 6 bases from V and 6 bases from J; junction bases left unmatched: 5. Per germline, CDR1 MNHEY and CDR2 SMNVEV (reference sequence).

The rearrangement joins TRBV28 to TRBJ2-7; a weak D match, TRBD2 (7 bases). CDR1 MDHEN and CDR2 SYDVKM come from the germline V gene. Trimming took 6 bases from V and 5 from J, leaving 20 bases between them. The CDR3 runs 15 residues. CDR3 sequence: CASRGRGARVDEQYF. In DNA, the CDR3 is TGTGCCAGCAGGGGTCGGGGGGCCCGGGTGGACGAGCAGTACTTC.

This clone was seen once. The rearrangement links TRBV19 to TRBJ2-5; TRBD2 aligns across 7 bases. Germline CDR1 reads LNHDA; CDR2 reads SQIVND (reference sequence). The V segment lost 5 bases and the J segment 3 bases; nucleotides outside the gene matches: 3. This CDR3 has 13 amino acids. CDR3 DNA sequence: TGTGCCAGTAGTTCCGGACTAGAAGAGACCCAGTACTTC. This encodes CASSSGLEETQYF.

This clone occurred a few times. The V call is TRBV25-1, the J call TRBJ1-3; D not certain. The ends were cut back, 4 bases at V and 0 bases at J, with 10 bases in the middle. The CDR3 spans 15 residues. Germline CDR1 and CDR2: MGHDK and SYGVNS. The CDR3 is CASSVAGGSGNTIYF. In nucleotides, the CDR3 is TGTGCCAGCAGTGTGGCAGGAGGCTCTGGAAACACCATATATTTT. Full variable domain (remainder filled in from reference TRBV25-1 and TRBJ1-3): EADIYQTPRYLVIGTGKKITLECSQTMGHDKMYWYQQDPGMELHLIHYSYGVNSTEKGDLSSESTVSRIRTEHFPLTLESARPSHTSQYLCASSVAGGSGNTIYFGEGSWLTVV.

The rearrangement links TRBV11-3 to TRBJ2-7; a possible D gene is TRBD2 (7 bases). V was shortened by 1 base and J by 2 bases, with 9 bases between the two germline ends. Germline V gene sequence: CDR1 SGHNT, CDR2 YENEEA. This CDR3 comprises 14 residues. The CDR3 reads CASSLAGGPYEQYF. The CDR3 DNA reads TGTGCCAGCAGCTTAGCGGGGGGCCCCTACGAGCAGTACTTC.

The rearrangement uses TRBV27 and TRBJ2-5; a weak D match, TRBD1 (6 bases). CDR3 length: 15 residues. Germline V gives CDR1 MNHEY, CDR2 SMNVEV (reference sequence). The ends were cut back, 0 bases at V and 5 bases at J, with 13 bases in the middle. DNA for the CDR3: TGTGCCAGCAGTTTATCACGAGGGGGTGGCGAGACCCAGTACTTC. It codes for CASSLSRGGGETQYF.

The CDR3 sequence is CATSRDAVAGVSQYF. The CDR3 DNA sequence: TGTGCCACCAGCAGAGACGCGGTAGCGGGAGTTTCGCAGTATTTT. This rearrangement joins TRBV15 to TRBJ2-3; 9 bases align to TRBD2. After removal of 0 bases from V and 10 bases from J, the junction contained 8 bases not matched to a gene. This CDR3 has 15 residues. Germline CDR1 is LNHNV and CDR2 is YYDKDF (reference sequence).

This chain connects TRBV28 to TRBJ1-2; 8 bases map to TRBD1. The CDR3 loop spans 13 amino acids. The germline gives CDR1 MDHEN, CDR2 SYDVKM. The V gene end was trimmed by 3 bases and the J gene end by 8 bases; junction bases not matched to a gene: 5. Here the CDR3 reads CASSFRTGRGYTF. CDR3 DNA sequence: TGTGCCAGCAGTTTTAGGACAGGGCGCGGCTACACCTTC.

CDR3 nucleotides: TGTGCCAGCAGTTACTCTGGAGGGAACACTGAAGCTTTCTTT. Its protein is CASSYSGGNTEAFF. This chain uses TRBV6-5 with TRBJ1-1; D ambiguous. This CDR3 has 14 residues. CDR1 and CDR2 (germline): MNHEY, SVGAGI. Trimming removed 0 bases from V and 1 base from J, with 6 bases in between.

The genes are TRBV5-1 and TRBJ1-4; 7 nucleotides match TRBD1. V was pared by 3 bases and J by 5 bases, with 10 bases of the junction left unmatched. The CDR3 consists of 16 residues. Germline CDR1 SGHRS, CDR2 YFSETQ. CDR3 region: CASSSRPGDRNEKLFF. As DNA, the CDR3 is TGCGCCAGCAGCTCCCGGCCCGGGGACAGAAATGAAAAACTGTTTTTT.

The chain combines TRBV7-8 with TRBJ2-2, with D tentatively TRBD2 (5 bases). The CDR3 runs 17 residues. V lost 2 bases, J lost 0 bases, and 13 bases lay in between. CDR1 SGHVS and CDR2 FQNEAQ come from the germline V gene. The chain's CDR3 is CASSLRPGSANTGELFF. The CDR3 DNA reads TGTGCCAGCAGCTTACGGCCTGGGAGCGCGAACACCGGGGAGCTGTTTTTT.

The V and J genes are TRBV4-2 and TRBJ2-2, with no clear D. CDR1 is LGHNA, CDR2 YNFKEQ, per germline. The CDR3 contains 14 residues. Trimming stripped 2 bases from V and 5 bases from J, with 9 bases between. CDR3 nucleotide sequence: TGTGCCAGCAGCCAAATGACAAGTACCGGGGAGCTGTTTTTT. Its protein product is CASSQMTSTGELFF.

This clone was counted a single time. The chain carries TRBV19 and TRBJ1-6, with D perhaps matching TRBD1 (6 bases). V lost 5 bases, J lost 10 bases, and 24 bases lay in between. The CDR3 covers 17 residues. CDR1 is LNHDA, CDR2 SQIVND, per germline (reference sequence). The CDR3 here is CASSFLGGQKSKSPLHF. CDR3 in DNA: TGTGCCAGTAGTTTTTTAGGAGGACAGAAATCGAAGTCACCCCTCCACTTT.

The chain is built from TRBV7-2 and TRBJ1-2; D is unclear. The V and J ends lost 2 bases and 4 bases respectively, with 5 bases between them. The length of the CDR3 is 12 residues. Germline CDR1 reads SGHTA; CDR2 reads FQGNSA. This CDR3 reads CASSLRPYGYTF. CDR3 bases: TGTGCCAGCAGCTTACGTCCCTATGGCTACACCTTC.

This clone has just one count. This chain joins TRBV27 and TRBJ2-3; possible D gene TRBD2, 6 bases. This CDR3 contains 16 residues. V lost 10 bases to trimming and J lost 1 base, with 21 bases between them. Germline-derived CDR1 and CDR2 are MNHEY and SMNVEV (reference sequence). The CDR3 coding sequence is TGTGCCACCCGAAATTACAGCGGGCGGGGCACAGATACGCAGTATTTT. It encodes CATRNYSGRGTDTQYF.